There are many counts of the clone carrying this T cell receptor (beta chain). Its antigen remains unknown. These data originate in a study of response to subunit inactivated influenza vaccine. Study-wide points: New T cells are recruited in small numbers by each seasonal influenza vaccination, according to the authors' suggestion.

The germline gives CDR1 SGHRS, CDR2 YFSETQ. CDR3 length: 14 residues. Trimming stripped 2 bases from V and 2 bases from J, with 10 bases between. One entry per CDR3 protein, called by TCRdb with MiXCR from the RT-PCR reads. The sample shows 500,000 to 750,000 distinct CDR3 sequences, about 15% of them seen only once. J is TRBJ2-5 and V is TRBV5-1; no firm D call. Sequenced material: PBMCs from blood, taken about 12 days after vaccination. This receptor was taken from a man in his forties or fifties who received an inactivated influenza vaccine. The CDR3 DNA reads TGCGCCAGCAGCTTTTCTGGTGGACAAGAGACCCAGTACTTC. This sequence encodes CASSFSGGQETQYF.